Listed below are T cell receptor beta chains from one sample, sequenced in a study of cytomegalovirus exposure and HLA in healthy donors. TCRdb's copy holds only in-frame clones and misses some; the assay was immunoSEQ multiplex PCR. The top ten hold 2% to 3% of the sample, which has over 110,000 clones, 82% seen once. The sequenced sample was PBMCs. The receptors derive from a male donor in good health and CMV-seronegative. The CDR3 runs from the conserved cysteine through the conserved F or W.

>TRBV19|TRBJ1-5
CASSPGTRSNQPQHF
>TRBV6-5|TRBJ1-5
CASSSHQGYQPQHF
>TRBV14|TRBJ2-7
CASSQTHDSLDEQYF
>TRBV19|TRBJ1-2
CASRTGNGYTF
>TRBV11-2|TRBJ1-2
CASSWDRSNYGYTF
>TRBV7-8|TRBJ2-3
CASSLERTDTQYF
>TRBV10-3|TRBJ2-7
CAITEGAAGPSYEQYF
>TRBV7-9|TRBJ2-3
CASSPGPPPSTQYF
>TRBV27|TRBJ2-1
CASREYNEQFF
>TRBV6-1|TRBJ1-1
CASTQVPTEAFF
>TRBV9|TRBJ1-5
CASSTTGDSNQPQHF
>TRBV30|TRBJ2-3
CALYVDTQYF
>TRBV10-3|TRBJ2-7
CATARQGVYEQYF
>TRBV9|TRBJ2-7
CASSVALSYEQYF
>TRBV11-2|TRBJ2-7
CASSYLSSGPPEQYF
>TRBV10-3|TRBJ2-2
CAISELRLAGVTGELFF
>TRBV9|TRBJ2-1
CASSAGTSGRFEQFF
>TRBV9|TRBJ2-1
CASSPSGRVDNEQFF
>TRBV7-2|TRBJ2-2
CASLHQGLSGGELFF
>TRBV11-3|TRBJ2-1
CASSSYRDSSYNEQFF
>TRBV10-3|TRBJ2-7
CAISDSVAGGPHEQYF
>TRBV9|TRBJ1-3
CASSPGTGAENTIYF
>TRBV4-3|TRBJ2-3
CASSQDSRTSGTDTQYF
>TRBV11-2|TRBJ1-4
CASSLGERLFF
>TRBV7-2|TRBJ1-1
CASSLALLNTEAFF
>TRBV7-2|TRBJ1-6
CASSLVGQGESPLHF
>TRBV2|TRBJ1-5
CASSGETGARPQHF
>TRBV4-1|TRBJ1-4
CASSQDWGDSVGEKLFF
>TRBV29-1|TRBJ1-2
CSAFQGLFEPNYGYTF
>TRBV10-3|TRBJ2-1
CAISVRTGEYNEQFF
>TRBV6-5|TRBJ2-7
CASSYSGGYGEQYF
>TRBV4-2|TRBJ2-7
CASSQDGSLAGVSKNEQYF
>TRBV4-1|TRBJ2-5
CASSQERGAGDGLQETQYF
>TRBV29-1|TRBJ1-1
CSVPKPPGENTEAFF
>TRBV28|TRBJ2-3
CASKGTGDSPTDTQYF
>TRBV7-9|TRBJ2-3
CASSLSTGAQYF
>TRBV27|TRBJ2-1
CASSLGWAAGVKGEQFF
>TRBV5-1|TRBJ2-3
CASGTASGTDTQYF
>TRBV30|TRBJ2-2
CAWRPERGELFF
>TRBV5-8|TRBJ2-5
CASSLVGAGVVETQYF
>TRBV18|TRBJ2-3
CASSPNTRGTDTQYF
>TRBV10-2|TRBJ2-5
CASSLGGQVNWETQYF
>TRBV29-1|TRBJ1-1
CSVEDVGGETEAFF